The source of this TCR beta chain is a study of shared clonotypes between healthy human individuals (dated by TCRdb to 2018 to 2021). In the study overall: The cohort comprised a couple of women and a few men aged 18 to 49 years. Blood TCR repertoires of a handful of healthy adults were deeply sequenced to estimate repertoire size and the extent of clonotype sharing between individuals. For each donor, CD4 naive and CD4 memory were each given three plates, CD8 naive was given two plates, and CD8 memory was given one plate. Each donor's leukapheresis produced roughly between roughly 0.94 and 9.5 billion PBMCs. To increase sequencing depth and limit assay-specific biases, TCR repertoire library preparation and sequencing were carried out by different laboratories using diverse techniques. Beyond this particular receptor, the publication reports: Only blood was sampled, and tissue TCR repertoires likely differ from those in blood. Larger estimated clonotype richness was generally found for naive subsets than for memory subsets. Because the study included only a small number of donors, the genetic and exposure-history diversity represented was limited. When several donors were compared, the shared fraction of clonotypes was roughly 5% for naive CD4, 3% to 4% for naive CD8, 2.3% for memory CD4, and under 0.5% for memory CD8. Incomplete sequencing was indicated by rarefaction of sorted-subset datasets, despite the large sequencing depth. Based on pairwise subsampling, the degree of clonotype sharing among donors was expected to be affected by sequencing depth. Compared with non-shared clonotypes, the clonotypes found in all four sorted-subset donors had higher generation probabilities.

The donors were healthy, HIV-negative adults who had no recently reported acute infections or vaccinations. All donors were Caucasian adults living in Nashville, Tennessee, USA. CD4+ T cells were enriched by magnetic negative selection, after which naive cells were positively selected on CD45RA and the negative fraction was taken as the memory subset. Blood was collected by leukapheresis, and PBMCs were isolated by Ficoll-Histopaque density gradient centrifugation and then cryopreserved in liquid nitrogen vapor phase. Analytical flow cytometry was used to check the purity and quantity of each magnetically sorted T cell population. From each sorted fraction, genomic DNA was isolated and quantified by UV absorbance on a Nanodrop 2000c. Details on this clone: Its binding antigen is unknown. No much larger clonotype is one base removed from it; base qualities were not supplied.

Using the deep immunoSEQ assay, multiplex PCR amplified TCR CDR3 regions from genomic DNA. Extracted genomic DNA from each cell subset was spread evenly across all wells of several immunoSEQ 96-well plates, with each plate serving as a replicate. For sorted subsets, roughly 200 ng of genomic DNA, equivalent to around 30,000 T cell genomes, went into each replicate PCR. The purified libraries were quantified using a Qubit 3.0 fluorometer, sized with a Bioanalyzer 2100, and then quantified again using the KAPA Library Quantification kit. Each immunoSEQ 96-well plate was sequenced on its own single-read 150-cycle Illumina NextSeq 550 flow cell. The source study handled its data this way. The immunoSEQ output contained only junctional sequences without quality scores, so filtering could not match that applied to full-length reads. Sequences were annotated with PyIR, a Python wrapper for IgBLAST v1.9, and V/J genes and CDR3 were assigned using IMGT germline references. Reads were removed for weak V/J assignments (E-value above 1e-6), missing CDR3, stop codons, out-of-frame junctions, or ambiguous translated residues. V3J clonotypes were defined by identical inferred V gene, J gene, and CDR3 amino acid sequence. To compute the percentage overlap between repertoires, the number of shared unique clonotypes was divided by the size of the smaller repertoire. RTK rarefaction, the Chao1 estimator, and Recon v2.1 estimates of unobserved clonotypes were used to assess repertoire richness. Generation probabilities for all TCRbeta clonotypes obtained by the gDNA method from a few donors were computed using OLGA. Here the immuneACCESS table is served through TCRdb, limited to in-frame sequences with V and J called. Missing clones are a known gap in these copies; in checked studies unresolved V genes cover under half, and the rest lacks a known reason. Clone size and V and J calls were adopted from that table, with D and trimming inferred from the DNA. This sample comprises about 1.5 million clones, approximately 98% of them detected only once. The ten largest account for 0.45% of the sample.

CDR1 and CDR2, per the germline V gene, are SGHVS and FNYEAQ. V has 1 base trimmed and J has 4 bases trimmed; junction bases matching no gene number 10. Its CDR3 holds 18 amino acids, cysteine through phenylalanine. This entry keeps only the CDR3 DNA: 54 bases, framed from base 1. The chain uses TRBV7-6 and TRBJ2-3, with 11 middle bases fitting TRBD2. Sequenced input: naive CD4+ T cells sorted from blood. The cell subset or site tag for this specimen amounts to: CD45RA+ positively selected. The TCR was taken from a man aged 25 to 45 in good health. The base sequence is TGTGCCAGCAGCTTAGGGGGCTTAGCGGGAGGGCCAGCAGATACGCAGTATTTT. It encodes CASSLGGLAGGPADTQYF.